The rows below give T cell receptor beta chains drawn from one sample of a study of tissue T cells after allogeneic stem cell transplantation. Sequencing used immunoSEQ multiplex PCR; TCRdb keeps in-frame clones, though not all of them. The sample yields about 4,000 clones, 78% seen once. The sequencing used esophageal tissue, collected at autopsy. The origin of the receptors is a male patient older than 55 with steroid-refractory graft-versus-host disease after an allogeneic stem cell transplant. Some T cells could come from the graft donor. Both conserved end residues are part of each CDR3. A D gene is named only where the DNA matches it firmly. Size is omitted from some rows. Given values are once, few, many or a class for expanded clones.

size: -
D: TRBD1
J: TRBJ1-5
V: TRBV25-1
CDR3: CASSASGTGFEQPQHF
DNA: TGTGCCAGCAGTGCCTCCGGGACAGGGTTCGAGCAGCCCCAGCATTTT

size: -
D: -
J: TRBJ2-1
V: TRBV12-3/TRBV12-4
CDR3: CASSLDLSQFF
DNA: TGTGCCAGCAGTTTAGATCTGTCACAGTTCTTC

size: -
D: -
J: TRBJ2-3
V: TRBV7-3
CDR3: CARRLQECTDTQYF
DNA: TGTGCCAGAAGACTACAGGAGTGCACAGATACGCAGTATTTT

size: once
D: -
J: TRBJ1-4
V: TRBV2
CDR3: CASKNGGFTNEKLFF
DNA: TGTGCCAGCAAAAATGGGGGTTTCACTAATGAAAAACTGTTTTTT

size: -
D: -
J: TRBJ2-1
V: TRBV6-6
CDR3: CASTRSNNEQFF
DNA: TGTGCCAGCACCCGGTCGAACAATGAGCAGTTCTTC

size: -
D: TRBD1
J: TRBJ1-1
V: TRBV30
CDR3: CALRTGPSNTEAFF
DNA: TGTGCCTTAAGGACAGGTCCTTCGAACACTGAAGCTTTCTTT

size: -
D: -
J: TRBJ1-3
V: TRBV6-4
CDR3: CASRSGPGEIGNTIYF
DNA: TGTGCCAGCAGATCCGGGCCGGGGGAAATTGGAAACACCATATATTTT

size: once
D: -
J: TRBJ1-2
V: TRBV2
CDR3: CASSEPREPWGGYTF
DNA: TGTGCCAGCAGTGAGCCGCGGGAGCCGTGGGGTGGCTACACCTTC

size: -
D: TRBD1
J: TRBJ1-2
V: TRBV19
CDR3: CAIQDRLDGYTF
DNA: TGTGCCATACAGGACAGGCTTGATGGCTACACCTTC

size: -
D: -
J: TRBJ2-3
V: TRBV7-8
CDR3: CASSFSGDITDTQYF
DNA: TGTGCCAGCAGCTTCTCGGGCGATATAACAGATACGCAGTATTTT

size: -
D: -
J: TRBJ2-2
V: TRBV29-1
CDR3: CSELTRGGELFF
DNA: TGCAGCGAACTGACCCGAGGAGGGGAGCTGTTTTTT

size: -
D: -
J: TRBJ2-2
V: TRBV7-9
CDR3: CASSLDSWTVNTGELFF
DNA: TGTGCCAGCAGCTTAGACTCTTGGACAGTGAACACCGGGGAGCTGTTTTTT

size: -
D: -
J: TRBJ2-3
V: TRBV28
CDR3: CGTILTTDTQYF
DNA: TGTGGGACTATCTTGACGACAGATACGCAGTATTTT

size: -
D: -
J: TRBJ1-5
V: TRBV18
CDR3: CASSPPGPYQPQHF
DNA: TGTGCCAGCTCACCTCCGGGCCCCTATCAGCCCCAGCATTTT

size: large
D: TRBD1
J: TRBJ1-2
V: TRBV24-1
CDR3: CATSDPGTGGGYTF
DNA: TGTGCCACCAGTGATCCCGGGACAGGGGGTGGCTACACCTTC

size: -
D: -
J: TRBJ2-1
V: TRBV5-1
CDR3: CASSLTDYNEQFF
DNA: TGCGCCAGCAGCTTGACCGACTACAATGAGCAGTTCTTC

size: few
D: -
J: TRBJ1-6
V: TRBV9
CDR3: CASSAGQTLWGSYNSPLHF
DNA: TGTGCCAGCAGCGCTGGACAGACCCTTTGGGGCTCCTATAATTCACCCCTCCACTTT

size: -
D: -
J: TRBJ2-3
V: TRBV5-1
CDR3: CASSSGVADTQYF
DNA: TGCGCCAGCAGCTCGGGGGTCGCAGATACGCAGTATTTT

size: once
D: TRBD1
J: TRBJ1-6
V: TRBV30
CDR3: CAWVGQGGSPLHF
DNA: TGTGCCTGGGTTGGACAGGGGGGATCACCCCTCCACTTT

size: -
D: -
J: TRBJ1-1
V: TRBV5-1
CDR3: CASSIGRTTEAFF
DNA: TGCGCCAGCAGCATCGGTCGGACGACTGAAGCTTTCTTT

size: -
D: -
J: TRBJ1-5
V: TRBV10-3
CDR3: CAISESSGKRGPQHF
DNA: TGTGCCATCAGTGAGTCGAGTGGGAAGAGGGGACCCCAGCATTTT

size: once
D: TRBD1
J: TRBJ2-7
V: TRBV6-5
CDR3: CASSPSQGSGEQYF
DNA: TGTGCCAGCAGTCCGTCACAGGGGTCGGGCGAGCAGTACTTC

size: -
D: TRBD1
J: TRBJ2-7
V: TRBV5-1
CDR3: CASSSGTGYYEQYF
DNA: TGCGCCAGCAGCTCCGGGACAGGGTACTACGAGCAGTACTTC

size: -
D: TRBD2
J: TRBJ2-1
V: TRBV7-2
CDR3: CASSLGGGREHNEQFF
DNA: TGTGCCAGCAGCTTAGGGGGAGGGCGGGAACACAATGAGCAGTTCTTC

size: -
D: TRBD1
J: TRBJ1-4
V: TRBV7-9
CDR3: CASSFTGGEEKLFF
DNA: TGTGCCAGCAGCTTCACAGGGGGCGAGGAAAAACTGTTTTTT

size: -
D: TRBD2
J: TRBJ2-7
V: TRBV28
CDR3: CATSLAGTYEQYF
DNA: TGTGCCACCTCCCTAGCGGGGACCTACGAGCAGTACTTC

size: -
D: -
J: TRBJ1-4
V: TRBV18
CDR3: CASSPREEKLFF
DNA: TGTGCCAGCTCACCACGGGAAGAAAAACTGTTTTTT

size: -
D: -
J: TRBJ1-2
V: TRBV7-6
CDR3: CASSRRDGDYGYTF
DNA: TGTGCCAGCAGTCGCCGGGACGGAGACTATGGCTACACCTTC

size: -
D: TRBD1
J: TRBJ1-2
V: TRBV30
CDR3: CAWTLGAGWDRWAYGYTF
DNA: TGTGCCTGGACCCTGGGGGCAGGTTGGGACAGGTGGGCCTATGGCTACACCTTC

size: -
D: TRBD1
J: TRBJ1-6
V: TRBV19
CDR3: CASSIQGVSNSPLHF
DNA: TGTGCCAGTAGTATACAGGGGGTATCTAATTCACCCCTCCACTTT

size: few
D: -
J: TRBJ1-5
V: TRBV4-2
CDR3: CASSQEGQVNSNQPQHF
DNA: TGTGCCAGCAGCCAAGAGGGTCAGGTCAATAGCAATCAGCCCCAGCATTTT

size: -
D: -
J: TRBJ1-5
V: TRBV5-6
CDR3: CASSQRRGSYQPQHF
DNA: TGTGCCAGCAGCCAAAGGAGGGGGTCTTATCAGCCCCAGCATTTT

size: -
D: TRBD1
J: TRBJ2-7
V: TRBV28
CDR3: CASSLGQVSYEQYF
DNA: TGTGCCAGCAGTCTCGGACAGGTCTCCTACGAGCAGTACTTC

size: -
D: -
J: TRBJ1-1
V: TRBV2
CDR3: CASSYLSNTEAFF
DNA: TGTGCCAGCAGTTACCTCTCAAACACTGAAGCTTTCTTT

size: -
D: -
J: TRBJ2-2
V: TRBV11-3
CDR3: CASTSGPGELFF
DNA: TGTGCCAGCACATCAGGGCCCGGGGAGCTGTTTTTT

size: few
D: -
J: TRBJ2-2
V: TRBV5-4
CDR3: CASSLTGLGALTGELFF
DNA: TGTGCCAGCAGTTTAACGGGTCTGGGGGCCCTCACCGGGGAGCTGTTTTTT

size: few
D: -
J: TRBJ2-7
V: TRBV7-9
CDR3: CASSPWGPYEQYF
DNA: TGTGCCAGCAGCCCGTGGGGGCCCTACGAGCAGTACTTC

size: -
D: -
J: TRBJ1-4
V: TRBV5-1
CDR3: CASSLTGGGNEKLFF
DNA: TGCGCCAGCAGCCTGACCGGGGGAGGAAATGAAAAACTGTTTTTT

size: -
D: -
J: TRBJ1-1
V: TRBV15
CDR3: CATSRIGGTEAFF
DNA: TGTGCCACCAGCCGGATCGGGGGCACTGAAGCTTTCTTT

size: -
D: -
J: TRBJ2-2
V: TRBV6-1
CDR3: CASSGRDTLNTGELFF
DNA: TGTGCCAGCAGTGGCCGGGACACATTAAACACCGGGGAGCTGTTTTTT

size: -
D: -
J: TRBJ2-5
V: TRBV5-1
CDR3: CASSADDLETQYF
DNA: TGCGCCAGCAGCGCGGACGATCTGGAGACCCAGTACTTC

size: -
D: -
J: TRBJ1-5
V: TRBV12-5
CDR3: CASGLVKGPPQPQHF
DNA: TGTGCTAGTGGTTTGGTCAAGGGTCCCCCTCAGCCCCAGCATTTT

size: -
D: -
J: TRBJ2-1
V: TRBV2
CDR3: CASFREQFSSYNEQFF
DNA: TGTGCCAGCTTCAGGGAACAGTTTAGCTCCTACAATGAGCAGTTCTTC

size: -
D: -
J: TRBJ1-4
V: TRBV25-1
CDR3: CASSESRADEKLFF
DNA: TGTGCCAGCAGTGAATCGCGGGCAGATGAAAAACTGTTTTTT

size: few
D: -
J: TRBJ2-3
V: TRBV13
CDR3: CASSSDNLGTDTQYF
DNA: TGTGCCAGCAGCTCAGACAACCTAGGGACAGATACGCAGTATTTT

size: few
D: -
J: TRBJ1-1
V: TRBV24-1
CDR3: CATRKTENTEAFF
DNA: TGTGCCACCAGGAAGACAGAAAACACTGAAGCTTTCTTT

size: once
D: -
J: TRBJ1-5
V: TRBV28
CDR3: CASSLEGRYQPQHF
DNA: TGTGCCAGCAGTTTAGAGGGGCGATATCAGCCCCAGCATTTT

size: -
D: -
J: TRBJ2-7
V: TRBV6-1
CDR3: CASSEEARGSYEQYF
DNA: TGTGCCAGCAGTGAAGAGGCTAGGGGTTCCTACGAGCAGTACTTC

size: once
D: -
J: TRBJ2-3
V: TRBV2
CDR3: CASAGSYTDTQYF
DNA: TGTGCCAGCGCCGGGAGTTACACAGATACGCAGTATTTT

size: few
D: TRBD1
J: TRBJ1-1
V: TRBV5-1
CDR3: CASSLGQGSTEAFF
DNA: TGCGCCAGCAGCTTGGGACAGGGTAGTACTGAAGCTTTCTTT

size: -
D: -
J: TRBJ2-3
V: TRBV19
CDR3: CASSRGAEDTQYF
DNA: TGTGCCAGTAGTAGGGGGGCCGAAGATACGCAGTATTTT

size: -
D: -
J: TRBJ1-4
V: TRBV19
CDR3: CASSQNSWTVSNEKLFF
DNA: TGTGCCAGTAGTCAGAATTCGTGGACAGTCTCTAATGAAAAACTGTTTTTT

size: -
D: -
J: TRBJ1-1
V: TRBV4-3
CDR3: CASSEDSDTEAFF
DNA: TGCGCCAGCAGCGAAGACTCGGACACTGAAGCTTTCTTT